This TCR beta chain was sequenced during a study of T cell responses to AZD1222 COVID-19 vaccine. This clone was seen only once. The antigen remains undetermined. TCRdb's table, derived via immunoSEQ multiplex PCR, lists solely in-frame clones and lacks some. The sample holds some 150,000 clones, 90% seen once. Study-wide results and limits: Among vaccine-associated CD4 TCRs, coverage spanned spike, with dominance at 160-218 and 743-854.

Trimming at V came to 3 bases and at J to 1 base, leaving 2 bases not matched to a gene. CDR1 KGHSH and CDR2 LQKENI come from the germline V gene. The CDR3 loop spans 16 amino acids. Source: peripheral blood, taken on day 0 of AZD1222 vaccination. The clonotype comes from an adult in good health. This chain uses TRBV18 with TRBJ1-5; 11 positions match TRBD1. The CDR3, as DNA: TGTGCCAGCTCACCCTGGGACAGGGGGAGCAATCAGCCCCAGCATTTT. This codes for CASSPWDRGSNQPQHF.